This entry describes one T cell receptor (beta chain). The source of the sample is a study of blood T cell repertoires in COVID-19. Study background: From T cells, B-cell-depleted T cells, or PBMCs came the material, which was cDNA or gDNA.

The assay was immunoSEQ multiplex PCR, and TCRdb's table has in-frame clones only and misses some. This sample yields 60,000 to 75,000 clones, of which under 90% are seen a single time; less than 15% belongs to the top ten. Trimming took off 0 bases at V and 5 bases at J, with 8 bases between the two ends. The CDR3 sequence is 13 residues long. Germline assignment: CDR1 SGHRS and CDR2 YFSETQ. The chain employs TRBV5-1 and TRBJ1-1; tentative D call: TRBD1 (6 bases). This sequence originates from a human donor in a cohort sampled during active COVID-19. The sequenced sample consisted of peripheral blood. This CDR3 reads CASSLVQGTEAFF. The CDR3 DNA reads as TGCGCCAGCAGCTTGGTACAGGGAACTGAAGCTTTCTTT.